Presented here are 27 T cell receptor beta chains from one specimen sequenced in a study of response to subunit inactivated influenza vaccine. MiXCR, applied by TCRdb to the RT-PCR reads, yields one record per CDR3 protein. The repertoire holds approximately 500,000 distinct CDR3 sequences, with over 10% as singletons. Sample: PBMCs from blood, taken 40 to 50 days after vaccination. The receptors here all came from a man in his forties or fifties who received an inactivated influenza vaccine.

The J gene is TRBJ2-1, the V gene TRBV4-1; D ambiguous. The CDR3 sequence is 12 residues long. Germline CDR1 and CDR2: MGHRA and YSYEKL. Trimming left V 0 bases short and J 10 bases short, with 7 bases between. This chain's CDR3 is CASSQELGEQFF. CDR3 DNA sequence: TGCGCCAGCAGCCAAGAACTTGGGGAGCAGTTCTTC.

This chain links TRBV3-1 with TRBJ1-2; TRBD1 matches 7 bases. The V and J ends lost 6 bases and 7 bases, in that order; junction bases with no gene match: 5. Germline V gene data show CDR1 as LGHDT and CDR2 as YNNKEL (reference sequence). This CDR3 region has 12 residues. DNA of the CDR3: TGTGCCAGCAGTACAGACAGGGCTGGCTACACCTTC. Translated, it gives CASSTDRAGYTF.

The V gene is TRBV7-9, the J gene TRBJ2-3; 7 nucleotides align to TRBD1. Per the germline V gene, CDR1 is SEHNR and CDR2 is FQNEAQ (reference sequence). V lost 7 bases and J lost 3; bases outside the gene matches: 10. The CDR3 has 15 amino acids. The CDR3 is CASNERQGRTDTQYF. The CDR3 DNA reads TGTGCCAGCAACGAAAGACAGGGCAGGACAGATACGCAGTATTTT.

V and J are TRBV4-1 and TRBJ2-5; tentatively, D is TRBD1 (6 bases). Looked up from germline, CDR1 is MGHRA and CDR2 is YSYEKL. The CDR3 runs to 17 residues. Trimming pared 0 bases from V and 4 bases from J, leaving 18 bases between. The CDR3 DNA sequence: TGCGCCAGCAGCCAAGAAATCCGGGCTCAGGGGCGAGAGACCCAGTACTTC. Protein: CASSQEIRAQGRETQYF.

V usage is TRBV4-3 and J usage is TRBJ2-2, with D possibly being TRBD1 or TRBD2 (7 bases each). The germline CDR1 and CDR2 sequences are LGHNA and YSLEER. The V end lost 1 base, the J end lost 2 bases, and 17 bases lay between the germline ends. The CDR3 extends over 18 amino acids. In nucleotides, the CDR3 is TGCGCCAGCAGCCAAGGTCCAGGGGGACTAACAAACACCGGGGAGCTGTTTTTT. As protein: CASSQGPGGLTNTGELFF.

This clonotype was seen a handful of times. The rearrangement joins TRBV4-2 to TRBJ2-1; 12 bases align to TRBD2. Germline V lookup: CDR1 LGHNA, CDR2 YNFKEQ. V shed 3 bases and J 6 bases; nucleotides not matched to a gene: 15. The CDR3 is made up of 19 amino acids. For the CDR3, the DNA is TGTGCCAGCAGCCAGGCTGGGACTAGCGGGCGTTGGACTAGCAATGAGCAGTTCTTC. This encodes CASSQAGTSGRWTSNEQFF.

The chain recombines TRBV20-1 with TRBJ2-2; no clear D. The germline V gene has CDR1 DFQATT and CDR2 SNEGSKA (reference sequence). The CDR3 covers 14 residues. The V gene lost 6 bases and the J gene lost 1 base, with 12 bases spanning the gap. The CDR3 DNA follows: TGCAGTGCGTCAGACTGGATGAACACCGGGGAGCTGTTTTTT. Protein sequence: CSASDWMNTGELFF.

This clonotype has more than one count but fewer than ten. The chain carries TRBV3-1 and TRBJ2-7; 8 nucleotides line up with TRBD1. The V segment lost 0 bases and the J segment 1 base; nucleotides outside the gene matches: 5. CDR1 is LGHDT, CDR2 YNNKEL, per germline (reference sequence). The CDR3 spans 16 residues. This CDR3 reads CASSQEMTGVSYEQYF. CDR3 DNA sequence: TGTGCCAGCAGCCAAGAAATGACAGGGGTTTCCTACGAGCAGTACTTC.

This clonotype has at least ten counts. The chain employs TRBV5-1 and TRBJ1-2; a possible D gene is TRBD1 (5 bases). Trimming cost V 4 bases and J 5 bases, with 12 bases left between them. The CDR3 totals 13 residues. Germline V gene sequence: CDR1 SGHRS, CDR2 YFSETQ. CDR3 protein: CASSQGQTYGYTF. DNA for the CDR3: TGCGCCAGCAGCCAAGGACAAACATATGGCTACACCTTC.

In its sample, this clonotype was seen a few times. The chain couples TRBV20-1 to TRBJ2-5, with TRBD1 matching 8 bases. CDR1 is DFQATT, CDR2 SNEGSKA, per germline (reference sequence). Unmatched junction bases numbered 4, after V lost 3 bases and J lost 4 bases. The CDR3 has 13 residues. Written as DNA, the CDR3 is TGCAGTGCTAGGGGCAGGGGGCCAGAGACCCAGTACTTC. It encodes CSARGRGPETQYF.

This clonotype turned up a few times. V is TRBV7-2 and J is TRBJ1-4, with D perhaps TRBD1 (5 bases). Trimming removed 5 bases from V and 5 bases from J, with 9 bases in between. CDR3 length: 13 residues. Germline V lookup: CDR1 SGHTA, CDR2 FQGNSA. The CDR3, as DNA: TGTGCCAGCAGCACCAACAGGAATGAAAAACTGTTTTTT. Protein product: CASSTNRNEKLFF.

This clonotype came up many times. The genes are TRBV20-1 and TRBJ1-1; possibly TRBD1 for D (5 bases). V lost 6 bases, J lost 1 base, and 12 bases lay in between. Germline V gene data show CDR1 as DFQATT and CDR2 as SNEGSKA (reference sequence). This CDR3 comprises 13 residues. This CDR3 reads CSARQRANTEAFF. In DNA, the CDR3 is TGCAGTGCACGACAGAGGGCGAACACTGAAGCTTTCTTT.

This clonotype was detected many times. V gene TRBV12-3 or TRBV12-4 combines with J gene TRBJ2-7; D ambiguous. The CDR3 runs 11 residues. The V and J ends lost 6 bases and 5 bases respectively, with 8 bases between them. The CDR3, as DNA: TGTGCCAGCAGCTCGCTGAACGAGCAGTACTTC. As protein: CASSSLNEQYF.

In this sample, this clonotype turned up a few times. The CDR3 nucleotides read TGTGCCAGCAGCCCCTCCGTACGGGGTATGGGATATGAGCAGTTCTTC. It translates to CASSPSVRGMGYEQFF. The chain combines TRBV7-2 with TRBJ2-1; tentatively, D is TRBD2 (5 bases). Germline lookup yields CDR1 SGHTA and CDR2 FQGNSA. The CDR3 is 16 residues long. Trimming removed 5 bases from V and 8 bases from J, with 22 bases in between. Complete variable domain (other parts from reference TRBV7-2 and TRBJ2-1): GAGVSQSPSNKVTEKGKDVELRCDPISGHTALYWYRQSLGQGLEFLIYFQGNSAPDKSGLPSDRFSAERTGGSVSTLTIQRTQQEDSAVYLCASSPSVRGMGYEQFFGPGTRLTVL.

The rearrangement joins TRBV5-4 to TRBJ2-1; TRBD2 might be the D (6 bases). The CDR3 has 13 amino acids. V was trimmed by 4 bases and J by 4 bases, leaving 9 bases between them. Germline CDR1 and CDR2: SGHNT and YYREEE (reference sequence). In DNA, the CDR3 is TGTGCCAGCAGCGACGGGACTTACAATGAGCAGTTCTTC. Amino acid sequence: CASSDGTYNEQFF.

This chain uses TRBV5-1 with TRBJ1-4, with unresolved D. The CDR3 runs to 14 residues. The V end lost 5 bases, the J end lost 3 bases, and 11 bases lay between the germline ends. Germline loops: CDR1 SGHRS, CDR2 YFSETQ. In DNA form, the CDR3 reads TGCGCCAGCAGTTGGGGTCCGGCTAATGAAAAACTGTTTTTT. Protein: CASSWGPANEKLFF. Filled out from reference TRBV5-1 and TRBJ1-4, the complete variable domain reads KAGVTQTPRYLIKTRGQQVTLSCSPISGHRSVSWYQQTPGQGLQFLFEYFSETQRNKGNFPGRFSGRQFSNSRSEMNVSTLELGDSALYLCASSWGPANEKLFFGSGTQLSVL.

The sample holds many counts of this clonotype. The chain has TRBV2 and TRBJ2-1, with TRBD2 matching over 8 bases. Germline trimming cut 7 bases from V and 6 bases from J; bases unmatched to any gene: 2. CDR1 is SNHLY and CDR2 is FYNNEI in the germline V gene. The CDR3 contains 12 residues. The CDR3 DNA reads TGTGCCAGCACCGCGGGGGGCAATGAGCAGTTCTTC. The encoded protein is CASTAGGNEQFF.

The V gene is TRBV10-3, the J gene TRBJ1-5; 9 bases match TRBD1. Germline CDR1 reads ENHRY; CDR2 reads SYGVKD. The junction had 0 bases not matched to a gene; V was cut back by 2 bases and J by 7 bases. The CDR3 runs 13 residues. The CDR3: CAISEGTGQPQHF. For the CDR3, the DNA is TGTGCCATCAGTGAGGGGACAGGGCAGCCCCAGCATTTT.

This clonotype was counted between two and nine times. The DNA for the CDR3 is TGTGCCAGCAGCGTAGAGTTAGACAGAGAAGCTTTCTTT. Translated: CASSVELDREAFF. The V and J genes are TRBV9 and TRBJ1-1; TRBD1 is a possible D gene (5 bases). The CDR3 extends over 13 amino acids. The V end lost 0 bases, the J end lost 8 bases, and 11 bases lay between the germline ends. In germline, CDR1 is SGDLS, CDR2 YYNGEE.

This chain uses TRBV20-1 with TRBJ2-6; D is unresolved. Germline V lookup: CDR1 DFQATT, CDR2 SNEGSKA (reference sequence). The CDR3 length is 13 residues. The V end lost 3 bases, the J end lost 4 bases, and 7 bases lay between the germline ends. CDR3: CSASFLGANVLTF. In DNA form, the CDR3 reads TGCAGTGCTAGCTTCTTGGGGGCCAACGTCCTGACTTTC.

The chain carries TRBV7-9 and TRBJ2-7; TRBD2 matches at 7 bases. V was pared by 5 bases and J by 0 bases, with 7 bases of the junction left unmatched. The CDR3 runs 15 residues. CDR1 is SEHNR, CDR2 FQNEAQ, per germline (reference sequence). CDR3 amino acids: CASSVRLAHSYEQYF. The DNA for the CDR3 is TGTGCCAGCAGCGTAAGACTAGCCCACTCCTACGAGCAGTACTTC.

V is TRBV7-3 and J is TRBJ2-2; D is uncertain. This CDR3 is built from 15 residues. The germline V and J ends were trimmed by 6 bases and 0 bases, with 11 bases remaining between them. Per the germline V gene, CDR1 is SGHTA and CDR2 is FQGTGA. In DNA, the CDR3 is TGTGCCAGCAGTCAATATGGGGCGAACACCGGGGAGCTGTTTTTT. It yields the protein CASSQYGANTGELFF.

A few counts support this clonotype. The chain joins TRBV11-2 to TRBJ2-3; TRBD2 matches 9 bases. V lost 5 bases and J lost 6; bases outside the gene matches: 24. The CDR3 contains 20 residues. The germline gives CDR1 SGHAT, CDR2 FQNNGV. The CDR3 loop reads CASSPRWGAQSAGGADTQYF. CDR3 sequence (DNA): TGTGCCAGCAGCCCCAGGTGGGGGGCGCAATCGGCGGGAGGGGCGGATACGCAGTATTTT. The complete variable domain, with remaining parts taken from reference TRBV11-2 and TRBJ2-3, reads EAGVAQSPRYKIIEKRQSVAFWCNPISGHATLYWYQQILGQGPKLLIQFQNNGVVDDSQLPKDRFSAERLKGVDSTLKIQPAKLEDSAVYLCASSPRWGAQSAGGADTQYFGPGTRLTVL.

This clonotype was detected a few times. This chain uses TRBV5-6 with TRBJ2-5; no definite D call. The ends were cut back, 4 bases at V and 0 bases at J, with 10 bases in the middle. This CDR3 has 14 residues. The V gene's germline CDR1 is SGHDT and CDR2 YYEEEE. The CDR3 nucleotides read TGTGCCAGCAGCCGCCCGGAATACCAAGAGACCCAGTACTTC. Translating gives CASSRPEYQETQYF.

CDR3 sequence: CATSRAQFPRGNQPQHF. The CDR3 bases are TGTGCCACCAGCAGAGCTCAGTTCCCCAGGGGCAATCAGCCCCAGCATTTT. The chain carries TRBV15 and TRBJ1-5; a possible D gene is TRBD1 (5 bases). The CDR3 covers 17 residues. Trimming took 1 base from V and 2 from J, leaving 15 bases between them. In germline, CDR1 is LNHNV, CDR2 YYDKDF (reference sequence).

This clonotype was detected a few times. The chain joins TRBV20-1 to TRBJ2-3; no clear D gene. The CDR3 extends over 13 amino acids. Trimming pared 2 bases from V and 2 bases from J, leaving 8 bases between. CDR1 is DFQATT and CDR2 is SNEGSKA in the germline V gene (reference sequence). As DNA, the CDR3 is TGCAGTGCTAGAAGGCAGCCCACAGATACGCAGTATTTT. Residues: CSARRQPTDTQYF.

This chain uses TRBV20-1 with TRBJ2-1, with 11 positions matching TRBD2. The CDR3 extends over 14 amino acids. From germline, CDR1 is DFQATT and CDR2 SNEGSKA (reference sequence). V trimming: 4 bases; J trimming: 8 bases; junction bases outside the gene matches: 7. The CDR3 region is CSATIAGGPHEQFF. CDR3 sequence (DNA): TGCAGTGCTACTATAGCGGGAGGGCCCCATGAGCAGTTCTTC.